Listed below are T cell receptor beta chains from one sample, sequenced in a study of T-cell reconstitution after alpha-beta-depleted transplantation in children. TCRdb processed the PCR reads anew with MiXCR; each CDR3 protein has one entry. The data hold some 110,000 distinct CDR3 sequences, with 9% to 12% observed a single time. Here the sequenced sample was PBMCs, taken before TCRalphabeta/CD19-depleted stem cell transplant. Receptors were obtained from a boy aged 2 to 10 with acute lymphoblastic leukemia, due to receive a stem cell transplant. CDR3s include the opening cysteine and the closing phenylalanine or tryptophan. The order of the fields is V gene, D gene, J gene, clone size, CDR3 protein. A D gene is named only where the DNA matches it firmly. Some rows mark clone size as missing; the rest say once, few, many or name a class of expanded clone.

>TRBV2|-|TRBJ2-2|few
CASKTGPGELFF
>TRBV4-1|TRBD2|TRBJ2-5|few
CASSQVGVGSAGGQETQYF
>TRBV7-9|-|TRBJ2-1|few
CAADGDNEQFF
>TRBV30|TRBD1|TRBJ2-6|-
CAWSVTGGRGGANVLTF
>TRBV5-6|TRBD1|TRBJ1-1|-
CASSEDREPAFF
>TRBV20-1|TRBD2|TRBJ2-3|-
CSALLADHTDTQYF
>TRBV7-6|-|TRBJ2-7|-
CASSRRNEQYF
>TRBV20-1|-|TRBJ2-3|few
CSATRWGTQVDPTTTGTDTQYF
>TRBV11-3|TRBD2|TRBJ2-3|few
CASSREGVPQYF
>TRBV10-2|-|TRBJ1-1|-
CASSHLGGRAEAFF
>TRBV7-2|TRBD1|TRBJ2-3|few
CASSLYFWGRGLTDTQYF
>TRBV19|TRBD2|TRBJ2-7|few
CASARGGTYEQYF
>TRBV7-2|-|TRBJ2-3|many
CASSLGAFKGTQYF
>TRBV27|-|TRBJ2-1|-
CASSFSSGVQSNEQFF
>TRBV29-1|-|TRBJ2-5|many
CSVDEGETQYF
>TRBV20-1|TRBD2|TRBJ2-5|many
CSARDFPPGLAEETQYF
>TRBV7-8|TRBD2|TRBJ2-1|few
CASSESTSASSYNEQFF
>TRBV5-1|TRBD2|TRBJ2-7|many
CASSWGGSYEQYF
>TRBV5-1|-|TRBJ2-1|many
CASRLQEGRNEQFF
>TRBV18|TRBD2|TRBJ2-3|few
CASSSIGGSTDTQYF
>TRBV4-1|-|TRBJ2-1|few
CASSPKQGNEQFF
>TRBV5-5|-|TRBJ2-2|-
CASSLVQSGELFF
>TRBV20-1|TRBD1|TRBJ1-1|-
CSAPWSTGGEGRRNTEAFF
>TRBV7-7|-|TRBJ2-2|many
CASSPLRGGIGELFF
>TRBV20-1|TRBD2|TRBJ2-7|few
CSAVGASGRGSYEQYF